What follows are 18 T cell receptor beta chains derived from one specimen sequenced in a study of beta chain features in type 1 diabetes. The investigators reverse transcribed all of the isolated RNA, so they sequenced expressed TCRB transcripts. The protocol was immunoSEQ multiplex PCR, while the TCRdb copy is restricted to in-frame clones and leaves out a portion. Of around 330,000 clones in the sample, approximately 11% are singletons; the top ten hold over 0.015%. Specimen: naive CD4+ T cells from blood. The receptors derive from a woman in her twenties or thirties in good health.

The CDR3 DNA reads TGTGCCAGCAGCTTGGGACAGGGGTTCTCTTTCTCTGGGGCCAACGTCCTGACTTTC. Amino acid sequence: CASSLGQGFSFSGANVLTF. The rearrangement links TRBV7-9 to TRBJ2-6; 10 positions match TRBD1. The J segment lost 0 bases and the V segment lost 3 bases, leaving 8 bases of the junction unmatched. Looked up from germline, CDR1 is SEHNR and CDR2 is FQNEAQ (reference sequence). CDR3 length equals 19 residues. Full variable domain (rest looked up from reference TRBV7-9 and TRBJ2-6): DTGVSQNPRHKITKRGQNVTFRCDPISEHNRLYWYRQTLGQGPEFLTYFQNEAQLEKSRLLSDRFSAERPKGSFSTLEIQRTEQGDSAMYLCASSLGQGFSFSGANVLTFGAGSRLTVL.

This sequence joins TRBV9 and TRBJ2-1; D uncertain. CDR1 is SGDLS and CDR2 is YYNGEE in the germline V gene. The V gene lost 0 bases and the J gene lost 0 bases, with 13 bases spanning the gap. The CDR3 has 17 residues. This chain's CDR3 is CASSVVGQAPSYNEQFF. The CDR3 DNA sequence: TGTGCCAGCAGCGTAGTCGGCCAGGCCCCCTCCTACAATGAGCAGTTCTTC.

CDR3 sequence reads: CASSRGTGGTQYF. The CDR3 region has the DNA TGTGCCAGCAGCCGCGGGACAGGCGGTACCCAGTACTTC. The V and J genes are TRBV11-3 and TRBJ2-5; 8 bases are shared with TRBD1. The germline V gene has CDR1 SGHNT and CDR2 YENEEA. The CDR3 runs to 13 residues. Germline trimming cut 5 bases from V and 8 bases from J; bases unmatched to any gene: 7.

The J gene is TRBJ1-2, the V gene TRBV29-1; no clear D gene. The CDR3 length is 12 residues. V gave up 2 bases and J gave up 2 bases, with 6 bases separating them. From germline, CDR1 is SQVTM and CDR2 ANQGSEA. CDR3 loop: CSVENRNYGYTF. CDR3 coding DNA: TGCAGCGTTGAAAACAGAAACTATGGCTACACCTTC. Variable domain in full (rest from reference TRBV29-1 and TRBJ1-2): SAVISQKPSRDICQRGTSLTIQCQVDSQVTMMFWYRQQPGQSLTLIATANQGSEATYESGFVIDKFPISRPNLTFSTLTVSNMSPEDSSIYLCSVENRNYGYTFGSGTRLTVV.

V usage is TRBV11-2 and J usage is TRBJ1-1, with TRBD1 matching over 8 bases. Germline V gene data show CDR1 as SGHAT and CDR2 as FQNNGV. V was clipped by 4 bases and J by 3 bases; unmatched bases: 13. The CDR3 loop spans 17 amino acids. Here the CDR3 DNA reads TGTGCCAGCAGCTCCCCCAGGGACAGGCCCGCACACACTGAAGCTTTCTTT. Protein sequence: CASSSPRDRPAHTEAFF.

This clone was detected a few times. CDR3 sequence: CASSFVSGSLRETQYF. The DNA for the CDR3 is TGTGCCAGCAGCTTTGTAAGCGGGAGTCTCAGGGAGACCCAGTACTTC. The V and J genes are TRBV7-8 and TRBJ2-5; 8 nucleotides line up with TRBD2. This CDR3 comprises 16 residues. Trimming took 3 bases from V and 5 from J; bases not matched to a gene: 11. Germline CDR1 SGHVS, CDR2 FQNEAQ.

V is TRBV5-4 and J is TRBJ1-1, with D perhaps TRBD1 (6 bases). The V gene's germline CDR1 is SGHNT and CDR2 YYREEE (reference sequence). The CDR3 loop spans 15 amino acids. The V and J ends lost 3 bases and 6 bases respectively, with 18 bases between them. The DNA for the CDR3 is TGTGCCAGCAGCTCCGTGTCGGGGGGGCGGGCTGAAGCTTTCTTT. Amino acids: CASSSVSGGRAEAFF.

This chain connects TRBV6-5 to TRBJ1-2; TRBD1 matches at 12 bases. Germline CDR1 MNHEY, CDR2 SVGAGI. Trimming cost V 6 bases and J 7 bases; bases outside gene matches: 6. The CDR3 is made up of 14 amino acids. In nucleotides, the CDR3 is TGTGCCAGCAGGGCTCGGGACAGGGGGCCTGGCTACACCTTC. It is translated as CASRARDRGPGYTF.

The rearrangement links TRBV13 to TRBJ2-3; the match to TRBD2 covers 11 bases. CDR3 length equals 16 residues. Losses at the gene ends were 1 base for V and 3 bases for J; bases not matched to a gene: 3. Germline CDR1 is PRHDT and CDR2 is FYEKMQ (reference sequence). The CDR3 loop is CASSLVAGGRTDTQYF. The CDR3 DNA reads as TGTGCCAGCAGCTTAGTAGCGGGGGGGCGGACAGATACGCAGTATTTT.

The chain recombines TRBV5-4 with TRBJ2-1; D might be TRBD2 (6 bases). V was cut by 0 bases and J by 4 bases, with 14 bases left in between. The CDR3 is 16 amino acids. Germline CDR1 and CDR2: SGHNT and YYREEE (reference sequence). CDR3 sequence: CASSLGGESSYNEQFF. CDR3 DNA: TGTGCCAGCAGCTTGGGGGGGGAATCGAGTTACAATGAGCAGTTCTTC.

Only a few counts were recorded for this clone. CDR3 loop: CASSLGQNYGYTF. The CDR3 DNA reads TGTGCCAGCAGCTTGGGACAGAACTATGGCTACACCTTC. The chain employs TRBV11-2 and TRBJ1-2; 7 nucleotides line up with TRBD1. This CDR3 region has 13 residues. Per the germline V gene, CDR1 is SGHAT and CDR2 is FQNNGV. V shed 3 bases and J 2 bases; nucleotides not matched to a gene: 0. The full variable domain, in which reference TRBV11-2 and TRBJ1-2 provide the parts outside the CDR3, is EAGVAQSPRYKIIEKRQSVAFWCNPISGHATLYWYQQILGQGPKLLIQFQNNGVVDDSQLPKDRFSAERLKGVDSTLKIQPAKLEDSAVYLCASSLGQNYGYTFGSGTRLTVV.

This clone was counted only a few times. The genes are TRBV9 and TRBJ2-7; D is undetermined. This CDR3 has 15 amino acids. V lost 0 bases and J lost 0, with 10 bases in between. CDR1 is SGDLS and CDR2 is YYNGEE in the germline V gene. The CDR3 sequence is CASSVAPAYSYEQYF. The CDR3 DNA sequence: TGTGCCAGCAGCGTAGCGCCAGCGTACTCCTACGAGCAGTACTTC. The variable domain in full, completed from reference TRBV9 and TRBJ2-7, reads DSGVTQTPKHLITATGQRVTLRCSPRSGDLSVYWYQQSLDQGLQFLIQYYNGEERAKGNILERFSAQQFPDLHSELNLSSLELGDSALYFCASSVAPAYSYEQYFGPGTRLTVT.

CDR3: CASSQPQGNTEAFF. CDR3 coding DNA: TGTGCCAGCAGCCAACCACAGGGGAACACTGAAGCTTTCTTT. The rearrangement joins TRBV14 to TRBJ1-1, with D perhaps matching TRBD1 (6 bases). Trimming took 2 bases from V and 1 from J, leaving 8 bases between them. The germline V gene has CDR1 SGHDN and CDR2 FVKESK. This CDR3 has 14 residues.

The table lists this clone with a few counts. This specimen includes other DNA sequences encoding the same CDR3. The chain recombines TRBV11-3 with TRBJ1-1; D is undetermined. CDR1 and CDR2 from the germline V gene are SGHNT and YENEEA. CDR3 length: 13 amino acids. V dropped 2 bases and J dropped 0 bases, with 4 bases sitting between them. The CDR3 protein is CASSLTVNTEAFF. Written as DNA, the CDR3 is TGTGCCAGCAGCTTAACAGTGAACACTGAAGCTTTCTTT. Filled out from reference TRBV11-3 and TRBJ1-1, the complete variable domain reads EAGVVQSPRYKIIEKKQPVAFWCNPISGHNTLYWYLQNLGQGPELLIRYENEEAVDDSQLPKDRFSAERLKGVDSTLKIQPAELGDSAVYLCASSLTVNTEAFFGQGTRLTVV.

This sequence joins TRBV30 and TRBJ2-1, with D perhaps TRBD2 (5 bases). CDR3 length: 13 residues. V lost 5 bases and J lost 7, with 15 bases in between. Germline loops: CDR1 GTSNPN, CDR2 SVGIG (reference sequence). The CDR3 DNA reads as TGTGCCTGGGGGAGAGAGGTGGTAAATGAGCAGTTCTTC. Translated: CAWGREVVNEQFF.

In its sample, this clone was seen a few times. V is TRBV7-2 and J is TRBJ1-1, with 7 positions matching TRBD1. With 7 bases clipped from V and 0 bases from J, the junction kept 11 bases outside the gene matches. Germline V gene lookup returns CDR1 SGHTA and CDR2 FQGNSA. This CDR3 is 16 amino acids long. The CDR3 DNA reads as TGTGCCAGCACCCCCAGACAGGGAATTATGAACACTGAAGCTTTCTTT. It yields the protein CASTPRQGIMNTEAFF.

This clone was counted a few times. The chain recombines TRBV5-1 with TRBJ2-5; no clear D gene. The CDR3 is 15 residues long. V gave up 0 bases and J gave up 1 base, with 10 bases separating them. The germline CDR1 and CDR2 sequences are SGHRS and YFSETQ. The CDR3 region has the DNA TGCGCCAGCAGCTTGGCGGGTCCTACCCAAGAGACCCAGTACTTC. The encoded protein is CASSLAGPTQETQYF.

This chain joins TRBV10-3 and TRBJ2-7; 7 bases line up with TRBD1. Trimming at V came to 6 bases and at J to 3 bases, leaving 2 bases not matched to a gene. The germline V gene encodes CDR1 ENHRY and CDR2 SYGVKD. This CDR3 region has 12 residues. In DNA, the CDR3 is TGTGCCATCAGCCGGGACAGCTACGAGCAGTACTTC. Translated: CAISRDSYEQYF.